Detailed here is one T cell receptor beta chain. These data originate in a study of lymphopenia after photon versus proton radiotherapy. TCRdb keeps only in-frame clones here, not all; method: immunoSEQ multiplex PCR. The sample includes approximately 66,000 clones, approximately 83% of them seen just once. This sequence was found in a middle-aged man with gastric cancer. The material sequenced was peripheral blood, taken from a patient treated with photon-based radiotherapy.

CDR3 bases: TGTGCCTGGAGTGTACAAGGGGGAAATCAGCCCCAGCATTTT. This encodes CAWSVQGGNQPQHF. J is TRBJ1-5 and V is TRBV30, with D perhaps TRBD1 (6 bases). This CDR3 spans 14 amino acids. Germline CDR1 GTSNPN, CDR2 SVGIG (reference sequence). Trimming cost V 0 bases and J 4 bases, with 10 bases left between them.